This T cell receptor (beta chain) was captured in a study of OX40 agonist ivuxolimab in advanced cancers. Study findings and constraints: CD8+ T cells averaged more expanded clones than CD4+.

Generated by immunoSEQ multiplex PCR, the TCRdb table keeps only in-frame clones and is missing some. The sample yields about 76,000 clones, about 85% seen once. Trimming removed 4 bases from V and 1 base from J; junction bases left unmatched: 4. In germline, CDR1 is SGHRS, CDR2 YFSETQ. The CDR3 has 14 amino acids. On this clone itself: The antigen remains undetermined.

Blood sampling took place at baseline, cycle 4 day 1, and cycle 7 day 1. The clonotype originates from an adult with an advanced solid tumor such as melanoma, head and neck, liver or kidney cancer. The material sequenced was CD4+ or CD8+ T cells sorted from blood, taken in a trial of the OX40 agonist ivuxolimab. The chain carries TRBV5-1 and TRBJ2-7, with 8 bases matching TRBD1. The CDR3 bases are TGCGCCAGCAGCAACGGACAGGGTTCCTACGAGCAGTACTTC. Protein sequence: CASSNGQGSYEQYF. Variable domain in full (rest from reference TRBV5-1 and TRBJ2-7): KAGVTQTPRYLIKTRGQQVTLSCSPISGHRSVSWYQQTPGQGLQFLFEYFSETQRNKGNFPGRFSGRQFSNSRSEMNVSTLELGDSALYLCASSNGQGSYEQYFGPGTRLTVT.